This TCR beta chain was documented in a study of cytomegalovirus exposure and HLA in healthy donors. General observations from the study: HLA allele associations emerged for roughly 16,000 TCR beta sequences in a later analysis, at 0.05 false discovery rate. A later examination showed that TCR association rates differed by HLA locus, with DRB1 most and HLA-C fewest.

PCR involved 60 Vbeta and 13 Jbeta primers. As processed by the authors: A later analysis tallied 80 million or so unique TCR beta chains, 10 million to 12 million of them shared. Some clones are missing from TCRdb's copy, which holds only in-frame ones; the method was immunoSEQ multiplex PCR. The V and J calls and clone size were taken over from that table, and D and trimming were inferred from the DNA. The sample yields 90,000 to 100,000 clones, less than 70% seen once. The V gene's germline CDR1 is GTSNPN and CDR2 SVGIG (reference sequence). The CDR3 loop spans 16 amino acids. V was clipped by 0 bases and J by 6 bases, with 18 bases between them. For this clone: The antigen is unknown.

The source is a female donor in good health and CMV-seronegative. The sequencing sample was made of PBMCs. The chain employs TRBV30 and TRBJ1-5; no clear D gene. CDR3 nucleotides: TGTGCCTGGAGTGTTGTTCCCGCGATAGGAGGTCAGCCCCAGCATTTT. It encodes CAWSVVPAIGGQPQHF.